Listed below are T cell receptor beta chains from one sample, sequenced in a study of CD8 T cells in ankylosing spondylitis. MiXCR was run by TCRdb on the 5' RACE reads, yielding one entry per CDR3 protein. In the table there are fewer than 450,000 distinct CDR3 sequences, 17% of which are singletons. Material for sequencing was blood, either unsorted or a sorted T cell fraction (not recorded which). The receptors originated from a male donor with ankylosing spondylitis. Each CDR3 is given with its conserved first and last residue. Fields, in order: clone size, J gene, V gene, D gene, CDR3 protein, CDR3 DNA. The D gene is left open where the match is weak. The size entry is marked missing in some rows and otherwise reads once, few, many or a size class.

size: -; J: TRBJ1-1; V: TRBV6-2/TRBV6-3; D: -; CDR3: CASSYSGSIYHTEAFF; DNA: TGTGCCAGCAGTTACTCGGGGAGCATTTACCACACTGAAGCTTTCTTT
size: -; J: TRBJ2-7; V: TRBV10-3; D: TRBD2; CDR3: CAIGPASGAEQYF; DNA: TGTGCCATCGGGCCAGCTAGCGGGGCGGAGCAGTACTTC
size: -; J: TRBJ1-5; V: TRBV28; D: -; CDR3: CASTPPSGEKGNQPQHF; DNA: TGTGCCAGCACCCCCCCTTCAGGGGAGAAGGGCAATCAGCCCCAGCATTTT
size: -; J: TRBJ2-5; V: TRBV11-3; D: -; CDR3: CASSQRTVKETQYF; DNA: TGTGCCAGCAGCCAGAGGACTGTAAAAGAGACCCAGTACTTC
size: many; J: TRBJ2-7; V: TRBV5-1; D: TRBD1; CDR3: CASSSLTGSYEQYF; DNA: TGCGCCAGCAGCTCCCTGACAGGGTCCTACGAGCAGTACTTC
size: -; J: TRBJ2-3; V: TRBV6-1; D: TRBD2; CDR3: CASSATSGGGDTQYF; DNA: TGTGCCAGCAGTGCAACTAGCGGGGGGGGAGATACGCAGTATTTT
size: many; J: TRBJ2-1; V: TRBV4-1; D: TRBD1; CDR3: CASSQGQGSYNEQFF; DNA: TGCGCCAGCAGCCAAGGACAGGGCTCCTACAATGAGCAGTTCTTC
size: few; J: TRBJ2-2; V: TRBV3-1; D: -; CDR3: CASSQGASSAGELFF; DNA: TGTGCCAGCAGCCAAGGGGCTAGCTCCGCCGGGGAGCTGTTTTTT
size: -; J: TRBJ2-7; V: TRBV30; D: -; CDR3: CAWGTGTKRTYEQYF; DNA: TGTGCCTGGGGAACCGGGACGAAGAGAACCTACGAGCAGTACTTC
size: many; J: TRBJ1-3; V: TRBV28; D: -; CDR3: CASSVKQDSGNTIYF; DNA: TGTGCCAGCAGTGTGAAACAGGACTCTGGAAACACCATATATTTT
size: many; J: TRBJ2-3; V: TRBV6-4; D: -; CDR3: CASSAGLSADTDTQYF; DNA: TGTGCCAGCAGCGCCGGGTTGAGCGCGGACACAGATACGCAGTATTTT
size: -; J: TRBJ1-2; V: TRBV2; D: -; CDR3: CASMAAGVGYGYTF; DNA: TGTGCCAGCATGGCTGCAGGGGTCGGTTATGGCTACACCTTC
size: -; J: TRBJ1-3; V: TRBV6-1; D: TRBD1; CDR3: CASSTRQGGNTIYF; DNA: TGTGCCAGCAGTACCAGACAGGGTGGAAACACCATATATTTT
size: -; J: TRBJ1-2; V: TRBV30; D: -; CDR3: CAWSGTRQGTYGYTF; DNA: TGTGCCTGGAGTGGGACCCGGCAGGGGACCTATGGCTACACCTTC
size: many; J: TRBJ1-1; V: TRBV12-3/TRBV12-4; D: -; CDR3: CASLSFPNTEAFF; DNA: TGTGCCAGCCTCAGTTTTCCGAACACTGAAGCTTTCTTT
size: -; J: TRBJ2-2; V: TRBV19; D: TRBD2; CDR3: CASSIPSGGANTGELFF; DNA: TGTGCCAGTAGTATCCCTAGCGGGGGGGCAAACACCGGGGAGCTGTTTTTT
size: -; J: TRBJ1-4; V: TRBV7-3; D: -; CDR3: CASRNWSTNEKLFF; DNA: TGTGCCAGCAGGAACTGGTCAACTAATGAAAAACTGTTTTTT
size: -; J: TRBJ1-1; V: TRBV11-2; D: TRBD1; CDR3: CASRQGGGDTEAFF; DNA: TGTGCCAGCAGACAGGGGGGGGGTGACACTGAAGCTTTCTTT
size: few; J: TRBJ2-6; V: TRBV7-8; D: -; CDR3: CASSLARRVSGANVLTF; DNA: TGTGCCAGCAGCTTAGCGAGGCGGGTCTCTGGGGCCAACGTCCTGACTTTC
size: -; J: TRBJ2-7; V: TRBV12-3/TRBV12-4; D: -; CDR3: CASSLVPQQGGEQYF; DNA: TGTGCCAGCAGTTTAGTTCCTCAACAGGGCGGCGAGCAGTACTTC
size: few; J: TRBJ2-4; V: TRBV5-1; D: TRBD2; CDR3: CASSPGGPLDIQYF; DNA: TGCGCCAGCAGCCCGGGGGGGCCCCTGGACATTCAGTACTTC
size: few; J: TRBJ2-6; V: TRBV20-1; D: -; CDR3: CSGASGANVLTF; DNA: TGCAGTGGGGCTTCTGGGGCCAACGTCCTGACTTTC
size: many; J: TRBJ2-3; V: TRBV29-1; D: -; CDR3: CSVGTSTDTQYF; DNA: TGCAGCGTTGGGACTAGCACAGATACGCAGTATTTT
size: -; J: TRBJ2-1; V: TRBV10-3; D: -; CDR3: CASTGGGEQFF; DNA: TGTGCCTCCACGGGGGGCGGTGAGCAGTTCTTC